The entry below describes one TCR beta chain. This sample was included in a study of blood T cell repertoires in COVID-19. About the research overall: The United States, Italy and Spain were the sources of the acute and convalescent COVID-19 samples. The analysed material was cDNA or gDNA that came from T cells, B-cell-depleted T cells, or PBMCs.

Produced via immunoSEQ multiplex PCR; TCRdb's table is partial and in-frame only. The table shows around 200,000 clones, with around 82% occurring only once. Trimming removed 4 bases at V and 1 base at J, with 9 bases between. Germline values: CDR1 SGDLS, CDR2 YYNGEE. The CDR3 extends over 14 amino acids. The TCR comes from a woman in her thirties or forties with acute COVID-19. The chain is built from TRBV9 and TRBJ1-3; D not resolved. Material: PBMCs or T cells enriched from blood (not recorded which). Here the CDR3 DNA reads TGTGCCAGCAGCCCCCGACTATCTGGAAACACCATATATTTT. It translates to CASSPRLSGNTIYF.